A selection of T cell receptor beta chains follows, all from one sample in a study of a mutant IDH1 vaccine in newly diagnosed glioma. Which antigens these TCRs recognize remains unknown. Sequencing was performed with immunoSEQ multiplex PCR; in TCRdb, only in-frame clones are kept and a portion is missing. Of about 31,000 clones in the sample, more than 65% were seen once. The sequences come from PBMCs, collected from a glioma patient whose treatment included an IDH1 peptide vaccine. These receptors were taken from a man aged 25 to 45 with glioma. CDR3s include the opening cysteine and the closing phenylalanine or tryptophan. The order of the fields is J gene, clone size, D gene, V gene, CDR3 DNA, CDR3 protein. D genes are given only for firm matches. The size entry is marked missing in some rows and otherwise reads once, few, many or a size class.

TRBJ1-1 . . TRBV30 TGTGCCTTAGAGGGGAACACTGAAGCTTTCTTT CALEGNTEAFF
TRBJ1-1 . . TRBV30 TGTGCCTGGAGTGTACCGACGGATAACACTGAAGCTTTCTTT CAWSVPTDNTEAFF
TRBJ1-1 few . TRBV5-4 TGTGCCAGCAGCTTGGGGTGGCGAAGACAACTGAACACTGAAGCTTTCTTT CASSLGWRRQLNTEAFF
TRBJ2-7 . TRBD1 TRBV2 TGTGCCAGCAGAGACAGGGAATGGGGCGAGCAGTACTTC CASRDREWGEQYF
TRBJ1-1 . . TRBV6-5 TGTGCCAGCAGTTACTCACCAGCGAACACTGAAGCTTTCTTT CASSYSPANTEAFF
TRBJ1-4 . . TRBV2 TGTGCCAGCAGTGACCAACTGCTCGCGGGGGAAAAACTGTTTTTT CASSDQLLAGEKLFF
TRBJ2-1 . . TRBV14 TGTGCCAGCAATGGCGGGACCAATGAGCAGTTCTTC CASNGGTNEQFF
TRBJ1-1 . . TRBV9 TGTGCCAGCAGCGCGGCACAGGACACTGAAGCTTTCTTT CASSAAQDTEAFF
TRBJ2-7 . TRBD1 TRBV9 TGTGCCAGCAGCGCAGGGACAGGGAACTACGAGCAGTACTTC CASSAGTGNYEQYF
TRBJ1-4 . . TRBV25-1 TGTGCCAGCAGCGGATCCTCCCTACGGGGAACTAATGAAAAACTGTTTTTT CASSGSSLRGTNEKLFF
TRBJ2-7 . . TRBV6-6 TGTGCCAGCAGTTACTCGCAGAGCTACAACTCCTACGAGCAGTACTTC CASSYSQSYNSYEQYF
TRBJ2-1 . . TRBV6-1 TGTGCCAGCAATAGACAGTCCTACAATGAGCAGTTCTTC CASNRQSYNEQFF
TRBJ1-1 . . TRBV7-9 TGTGCCAGCAGCTTAGTCTCAGGCAGGATGGGGACTGAAGCTTTCTTT CASSLVSGRMGTEAFF
TRBJ2-7 . TRBD2 TRBV6-1 TGTGCCAGCAGTCGCCCAGCGGGAGATACCTACGAGCAGTACTTC CASSRPAGDTYEQYF
TRBJ1-2 . TRBD1 TRBV4-2 TGTGCCAGCAGCCAAGCGTCGGGACAGGGCCAATATGGCTACACCTTC CASSQASGQGQYGYTF
TRBJ1-2 . TRBD1 TRBV6-1 TGTGCCAGCAGGGCAGGACAGGGGTTTGACTATGGCTACACCTTC CASRAGQGFDYGYTF
TRBJ2-1 . TRBD2 TRBV7-9 TGTGCCAGCAGCCTACCGGGACTAGCGGACAATGAGCAGTTCTTC CASSLPGLADNEQFF
TRBJ2-1 once TRBD1 TRBV7-9 TGTGCCAGCAGCTTAGTGGTCACAGGGGGTGATTACAATGAGCAGTTCTTC CASSLVVTGGDYNEQFF
TRBJ1-1 . TRBD1 TRBV27 TGTGCCAGCAGTCGAAGGGACAGAAAGATGAACACTGAAGCTTTCTTT CASSRRDRKMNTEAFF
TRBJ2-2 . TRBD1 TRBV25-1 TGTGCCAGCAGTAAGGGGGCGAGGGGCACCGGGGAGCTGTTTTTT CASSKGARGTGELFF
TRBJ2-3 . . TRBV30 TGTGCCTGGAGTGAGGGGGCGGGAGAAGATACGCAGTATTTT CAWSEGAGEDTQYF
TRBJ1-5 . TRBD1 TRBV7-6 TGTGCCAGCAGCCCCCGGGGCGGCGGACAGGCTAATCAGCCCCAGCATTTT CASSPRGGGQANQPQHF
TRBJ2-3 . TRBD1 TRBV6-5 TGTGCCAGCAGCCCCGACAGGGGCCCGCAGTATTTT CASSPDRGPQYF